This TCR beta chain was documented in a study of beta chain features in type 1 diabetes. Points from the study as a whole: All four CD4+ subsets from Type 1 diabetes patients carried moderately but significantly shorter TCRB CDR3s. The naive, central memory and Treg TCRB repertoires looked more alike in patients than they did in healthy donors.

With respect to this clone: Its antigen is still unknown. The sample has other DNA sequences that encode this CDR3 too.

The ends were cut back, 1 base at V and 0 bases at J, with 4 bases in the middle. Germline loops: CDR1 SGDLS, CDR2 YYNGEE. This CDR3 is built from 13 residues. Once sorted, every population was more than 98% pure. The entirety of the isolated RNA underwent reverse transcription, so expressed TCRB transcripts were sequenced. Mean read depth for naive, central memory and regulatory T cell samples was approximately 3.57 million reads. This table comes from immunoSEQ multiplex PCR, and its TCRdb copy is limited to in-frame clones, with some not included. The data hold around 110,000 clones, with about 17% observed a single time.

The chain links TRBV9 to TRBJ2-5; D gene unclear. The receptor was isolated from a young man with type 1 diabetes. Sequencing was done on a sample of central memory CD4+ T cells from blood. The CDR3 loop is CASSVSYQETQYF. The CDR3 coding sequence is TGTGCCAGCAGCGTATCCTACCAAGAGACCCAGTACTTC.